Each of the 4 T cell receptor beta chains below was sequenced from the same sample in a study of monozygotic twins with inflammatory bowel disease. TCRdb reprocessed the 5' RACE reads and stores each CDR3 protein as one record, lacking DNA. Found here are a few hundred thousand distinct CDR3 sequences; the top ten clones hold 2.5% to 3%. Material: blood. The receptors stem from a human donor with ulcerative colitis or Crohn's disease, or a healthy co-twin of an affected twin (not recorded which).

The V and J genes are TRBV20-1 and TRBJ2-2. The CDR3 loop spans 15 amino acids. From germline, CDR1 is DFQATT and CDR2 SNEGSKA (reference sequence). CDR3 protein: CSARSWQLTTGELFF.

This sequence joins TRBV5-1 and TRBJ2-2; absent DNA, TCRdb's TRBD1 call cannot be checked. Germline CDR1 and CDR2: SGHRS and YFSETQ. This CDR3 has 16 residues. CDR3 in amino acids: CASSLAPGGNPGELFF.

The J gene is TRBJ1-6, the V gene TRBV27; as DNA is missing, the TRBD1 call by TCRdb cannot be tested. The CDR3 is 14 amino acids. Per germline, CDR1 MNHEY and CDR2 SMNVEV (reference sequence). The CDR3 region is CASSPDRGYSPLHF.

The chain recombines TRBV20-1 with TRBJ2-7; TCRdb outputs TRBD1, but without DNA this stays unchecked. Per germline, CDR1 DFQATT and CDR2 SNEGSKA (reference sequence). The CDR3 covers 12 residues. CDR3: CSATGTLGEQYF.